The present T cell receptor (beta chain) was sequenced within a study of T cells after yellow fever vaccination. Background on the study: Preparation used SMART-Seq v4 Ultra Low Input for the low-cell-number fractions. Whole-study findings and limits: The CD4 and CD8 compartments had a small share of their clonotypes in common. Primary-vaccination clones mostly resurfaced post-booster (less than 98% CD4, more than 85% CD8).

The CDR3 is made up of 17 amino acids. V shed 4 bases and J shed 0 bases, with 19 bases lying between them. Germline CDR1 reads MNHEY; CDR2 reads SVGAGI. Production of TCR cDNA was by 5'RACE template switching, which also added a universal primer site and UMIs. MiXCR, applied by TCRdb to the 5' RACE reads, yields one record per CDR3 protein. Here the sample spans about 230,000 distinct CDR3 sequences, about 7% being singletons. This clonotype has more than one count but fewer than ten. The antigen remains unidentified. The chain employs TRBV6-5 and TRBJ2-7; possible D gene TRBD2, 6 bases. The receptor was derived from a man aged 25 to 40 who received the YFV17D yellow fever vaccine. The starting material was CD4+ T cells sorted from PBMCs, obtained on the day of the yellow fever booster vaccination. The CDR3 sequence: CASSSVLTGEASYEQYF. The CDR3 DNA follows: TGTGCCAGCAGTTCCGTACTCACGGGAGAAGCCTCCTACGAGCAGTACTTC.